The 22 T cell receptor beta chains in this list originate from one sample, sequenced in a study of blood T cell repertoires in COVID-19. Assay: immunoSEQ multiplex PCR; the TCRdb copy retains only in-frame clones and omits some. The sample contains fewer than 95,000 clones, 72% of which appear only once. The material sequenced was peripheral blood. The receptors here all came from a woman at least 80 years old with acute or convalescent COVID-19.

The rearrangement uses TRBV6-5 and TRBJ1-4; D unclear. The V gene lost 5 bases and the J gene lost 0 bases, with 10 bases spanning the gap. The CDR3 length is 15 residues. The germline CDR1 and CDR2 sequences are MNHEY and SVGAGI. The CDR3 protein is CASSPRKATNEKLFF. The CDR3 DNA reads TGTGCCAGCAGTCCCAGGAAGGCAACTAATGAAAAACTGTTTTTT.

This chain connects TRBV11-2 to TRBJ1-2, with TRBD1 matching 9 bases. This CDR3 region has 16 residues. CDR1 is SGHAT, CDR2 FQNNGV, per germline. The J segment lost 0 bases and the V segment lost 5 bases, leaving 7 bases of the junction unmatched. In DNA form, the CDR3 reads TGTGCCAGCAGCCTGACAGGGGGTATAGCTAACTATGGCTACACCTTC. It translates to CASSLTGGIANYGYTF.

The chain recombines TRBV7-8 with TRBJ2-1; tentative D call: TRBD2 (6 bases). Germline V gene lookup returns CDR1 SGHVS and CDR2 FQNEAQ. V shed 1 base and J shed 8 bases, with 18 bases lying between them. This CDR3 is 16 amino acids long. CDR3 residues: CASSLDPGTGFHEQFF. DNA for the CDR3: TGTGCCAGCAGCTTAGATCCCGGGACTGGGTTTCATGAGCAGTTCTTC.

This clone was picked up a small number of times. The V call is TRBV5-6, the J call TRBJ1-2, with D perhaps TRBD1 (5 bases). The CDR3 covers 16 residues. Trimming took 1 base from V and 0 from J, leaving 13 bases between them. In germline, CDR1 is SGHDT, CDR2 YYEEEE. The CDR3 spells CASSLSGAGSNYGYTF. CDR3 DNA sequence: TGTGCCAGCAGCTTGAGCGGGGCAGGTTCTAACTATGGCTACACCTTC.

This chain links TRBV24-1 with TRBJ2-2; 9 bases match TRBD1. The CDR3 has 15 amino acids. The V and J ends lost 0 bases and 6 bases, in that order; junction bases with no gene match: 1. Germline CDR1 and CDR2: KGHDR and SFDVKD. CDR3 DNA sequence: TGTGCCACCAGTGATTTGCGACAGGGGGCCGGGGAGCTGTTTTTT. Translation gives CATSDLRQGAGELFF.

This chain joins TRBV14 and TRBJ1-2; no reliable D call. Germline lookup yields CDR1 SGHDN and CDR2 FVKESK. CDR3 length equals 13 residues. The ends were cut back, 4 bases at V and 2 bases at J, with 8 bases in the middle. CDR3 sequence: CASSPGVNYGYTF. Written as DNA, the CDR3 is TGTGCCAGCAGCCCCGGGGTGAACTATGGCTACACCTTC. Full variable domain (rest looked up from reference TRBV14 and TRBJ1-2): EAGVTQFPSHSVIEKGQTVTLRCDPISGHDNLYWYRRVMGKEIKFLLHFVKESKQDESGMPNNRFLAERTGGTYSTLKVQPAELEDSGVYFCASSPGVNYGYTFGSGTRLTVV.

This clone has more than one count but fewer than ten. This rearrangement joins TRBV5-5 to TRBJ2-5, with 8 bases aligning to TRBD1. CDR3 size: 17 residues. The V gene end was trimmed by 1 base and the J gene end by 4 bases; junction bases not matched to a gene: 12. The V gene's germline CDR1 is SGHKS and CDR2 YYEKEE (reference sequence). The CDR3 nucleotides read TGTGCCAGCAGCTTGTCGCCACGGACAGGGCGGGGAGAGACCCAGTACTTC. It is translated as CASSLSPRTGRGETQYF.

The CDR3 is CAISSQGARSNQPQHF. The CDR3 DNA follows: TGTGCCATCAGTTCACAGGGGGCGCGGAGCAATCAGCCCCAGCATTTT. V usage is TRBV10-3 and J usage is TRBJ1-5, with 9 bases identical to TRBD1. V trimming: 5 bases; J trimming: 1 base; junction bases outside the gene matches: 6. The CDR3 runs to 16 residues. Germline CDR1 reads ENHRY; CDR2 reads SYGVKD.

The CDR3 spells CASSYRDRDDDEQYF. The CDR3 nucleotides are TGTGCCAGCAGTTACCGGGACAGGGACGACGACGAGCAGTACTTC. The chain combines TRBV6-5 with TRBJ2-7; 9 bases agree with TRBD1. V lost 2 bases to trimming and J lost 5 bases; unmatched junction nucleotides: 7. This CDR3 is built from 15 residues. The germline V gene has CDR1 MNHEY and CDR2 SVGAGI.

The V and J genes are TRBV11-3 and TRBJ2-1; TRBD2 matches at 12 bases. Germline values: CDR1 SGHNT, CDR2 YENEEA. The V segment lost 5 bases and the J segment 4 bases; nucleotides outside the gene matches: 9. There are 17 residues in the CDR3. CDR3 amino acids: CASSKDLAGGIYNEQFF. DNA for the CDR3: TGTGCCAGCAGCAAAGATCTAGCGGGGGGGATTTACAATGAGCAGTTCTTC.

The CDR3 sequence is CASSQDPTGVNGYTF. The CDR3 region has the DNA TGTGCCAGCAGCCAAGATCCCACAGGTGTCAATGGCTACACCTTC. This chain uses TRBV4-2 with TRBJ1-2, with D maybe TRBD1 (5 bases). Trimming shortened V by 0 bases and J by 6 bases, and 14 bases separated the two germline ends. The CDR3 loop spans 15 amino acids. Germline CDR1 reads LGHNA; CDR2 reads YNFKEQ.

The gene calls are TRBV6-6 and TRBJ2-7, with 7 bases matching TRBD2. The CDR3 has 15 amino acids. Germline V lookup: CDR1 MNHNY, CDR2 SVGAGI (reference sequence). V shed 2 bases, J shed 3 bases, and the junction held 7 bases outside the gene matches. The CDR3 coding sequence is TGTGCCAGCAGTTACAACCTAGCGGTGAGCTACGAGCAGTACTTC. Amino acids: CASSYNLAVSYEQYF.

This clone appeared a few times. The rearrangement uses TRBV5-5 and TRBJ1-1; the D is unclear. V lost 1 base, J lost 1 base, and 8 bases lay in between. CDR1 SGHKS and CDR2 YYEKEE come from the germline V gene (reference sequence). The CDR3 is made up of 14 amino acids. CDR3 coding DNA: TGTGCCAGCAGCTTGAGTTTGGCGAACACTGAAGCTTTCTTT. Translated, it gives CASSLSLANTEAFF.

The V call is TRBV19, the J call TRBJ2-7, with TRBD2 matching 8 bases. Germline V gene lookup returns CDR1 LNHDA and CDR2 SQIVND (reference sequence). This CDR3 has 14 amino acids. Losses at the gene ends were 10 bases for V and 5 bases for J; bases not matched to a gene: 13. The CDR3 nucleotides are TGTGCCACCGCCCCCGGGGGGGCAGGGAACGAGCAGTACTTC. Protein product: CATAPGGAGNEQYF.

CDR3 sequence reads: CASGLLMDRNTEAFF. CDR3 bases: TGTGCCAGCGGACTGTTAATGGACAGGAACACTGAAGCTTTCTTT. V is TRBV7-9 and J is TRBJ1-1; weak D call: TRBD1 (6 bases). The CDR3 extends over 15 amino acids. Between the trimmed V and J ends, which lost 8 bases and 1 base, there was a span of 17 bases. The germline V gene has CDR1 SEHNR and CDR2 FQNEAQ (reference sequence).

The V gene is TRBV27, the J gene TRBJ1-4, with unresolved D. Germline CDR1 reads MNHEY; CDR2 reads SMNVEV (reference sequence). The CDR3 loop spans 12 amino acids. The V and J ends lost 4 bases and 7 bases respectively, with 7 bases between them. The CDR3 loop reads CASSSRGEKLFF. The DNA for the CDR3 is TGTGCCAGCAGTTCCCGGGGTGAAAAACTGTTTTTT.

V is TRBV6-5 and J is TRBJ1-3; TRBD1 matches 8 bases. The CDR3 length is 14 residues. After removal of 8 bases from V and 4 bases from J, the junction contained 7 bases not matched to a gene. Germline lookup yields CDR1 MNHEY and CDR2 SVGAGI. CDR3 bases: TGTGCCAGCTCCCAGGGGGCGAGAGGAAACACCATATATTTT. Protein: CASSQGARGNTIYF.

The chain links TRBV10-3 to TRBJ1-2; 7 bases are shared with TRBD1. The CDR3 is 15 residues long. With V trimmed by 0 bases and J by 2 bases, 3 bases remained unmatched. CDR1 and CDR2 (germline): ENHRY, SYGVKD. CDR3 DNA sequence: TGTGCCATCAGTGAGTCGGGGACAGTCAACTATGGCTACACCTTC. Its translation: CAISESGTVNYGYTF.

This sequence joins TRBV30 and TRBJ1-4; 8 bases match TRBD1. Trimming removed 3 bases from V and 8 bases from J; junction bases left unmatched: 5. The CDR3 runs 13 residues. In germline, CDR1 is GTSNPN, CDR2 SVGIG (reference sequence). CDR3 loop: CAWRDRAGEKLFF. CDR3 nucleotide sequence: TGTGCCTGGAGGGACAGGGCGGGAGAAAAACTGTTTTTT.

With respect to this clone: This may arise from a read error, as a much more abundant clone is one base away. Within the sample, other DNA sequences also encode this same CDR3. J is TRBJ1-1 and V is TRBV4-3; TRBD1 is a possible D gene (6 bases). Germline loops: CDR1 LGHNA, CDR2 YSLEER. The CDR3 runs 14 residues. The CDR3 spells CASSQDRGFRQAFF. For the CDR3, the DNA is TGCGCCAGCAGCCAAGACAGGGGATTCCGTCAAGCTTTTTTT.

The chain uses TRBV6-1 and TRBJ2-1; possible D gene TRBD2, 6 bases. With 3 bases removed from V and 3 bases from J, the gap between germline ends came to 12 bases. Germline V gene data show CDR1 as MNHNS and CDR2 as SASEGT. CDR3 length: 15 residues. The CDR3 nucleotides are TGTGCCAGCAGTGATATTATGGGGGGCTACAATGAGCAGTTCTTC. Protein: CASSDIMGGYNEQFF.

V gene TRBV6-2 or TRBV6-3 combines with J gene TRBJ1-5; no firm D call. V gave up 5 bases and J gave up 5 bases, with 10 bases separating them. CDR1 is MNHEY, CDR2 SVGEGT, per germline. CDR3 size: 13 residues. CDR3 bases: TGTGCCAGCAGTCCACACAGCTATCAGCCCCAGCATTTT. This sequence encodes CASSPHSYQPQHF.